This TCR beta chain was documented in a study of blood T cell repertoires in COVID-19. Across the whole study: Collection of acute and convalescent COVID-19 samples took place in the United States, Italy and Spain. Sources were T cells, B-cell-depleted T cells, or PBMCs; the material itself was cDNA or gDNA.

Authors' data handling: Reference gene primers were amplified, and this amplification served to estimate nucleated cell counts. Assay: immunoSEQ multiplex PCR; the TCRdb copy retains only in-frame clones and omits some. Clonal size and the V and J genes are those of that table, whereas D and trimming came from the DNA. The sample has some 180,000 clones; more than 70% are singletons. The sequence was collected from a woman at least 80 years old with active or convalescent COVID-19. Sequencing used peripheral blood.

Here the CDR3 DNA reads TGTGCCAGCAGCTTAGAAAAACAGGGGTTCATCCGTGGCTACACCTTC. Translation: CASSLEKQGFIRGYTF. The V and J genes are TRBV11-2 and TRBJ1-2, with TRBD1 matching over 7 bases. Unmatched junction bases numbered 11, after V lost 0 bases and J lost 7 bases. This CDR3 is built from 16 residues. Per the germline V gene, CDR1 is SGHAT and CDR2 is FQNNGV.